Here is one T cell receptor beta chain with its context. A TCRbeta library incorporating unique molecular identifiers was prepared. MiXCR was run by TCRdb on the PCR reads, yielding one entry per CDR3 protein. The sample yields hundreds of thousands of distinct CDR3 sequences, about 17% seen once. The data originate from a study of T-cell reconstitution after alpha-beta-depleted transplantation in children. The CDR3 spans 18 residues. Germline CDR1 is SNHLY and CDR2 is FYNNEI. This sequence originates from a human donor who donated a stem cell graft to a child with acute lymphoblastic leukemia. V and J are TRBV2 and TRBJ1-5; 7 bases are a match to TRBD1. Source: PBMCs from the stem cell graft donor, taken from the stem cell graft. The DNA of the CDR3 is TGTACCTTCTGTTTCAAACTGGGAGGGGGCTATGGCAATCAGCCCCAGCATTTT. Its translation is CTFCFKLGGGYGNQPQHF. Full variable domain (missing parts from reference TRBV2 and TRBJ1-5): EPEVTQTPSHQVTQMGQEVILRCVPISNHLYFYWYRQILGQKVEFLVSFYNNEISEKSEIFDDQFSVERPDGSNFTLKIRSTKLEDSAMYFCTFCFKLGGGYGNQPQHFGDGTRLSIL.